This entry lists 4 T cell receptor beta chains sequenced from one sample in a study of T-cell memory formation after mild COVID-19. TCRdb re-called the 5' RACE reads through MiXCR, storing one row per CDR3 protein. The sample includes about 170,000 distinct CDR3 sequences, over 10% seen only once; the top ten take approximately 3.4%. The sample was PBMCs or a T cell subset sorted from them (not recorded which). Receptors originate from a man between 18 and 35 years old who had mild COVID-19 (a few samples of this study predate the infection). Cell type and time point are not known.

The table lists this clonotype with a few counts. The chain combines TRBV12-3 or TRBV12-4 with TRBJ2-5; tentatively, D is TRBD1 (6 bases). Trimming shortened V by 7 bases and J by 2 bases, and 14 bases separated the two germline ends. There are 14 residues in the CDR3. DNA for the CDR3: TGTGCCAGCACCCCCGGGACACCTCAAGAGACCCAGTACTTC. As protein: CASTPGTPQETQYF.

V gene TRBV7-9 combines with J gene TRBJ2-7; 12 positions agree with TRBD1. From germline, CDR1 is SEHNR and CDR2 FQNEAQ (reference sequence). CDR3 length: 13 amino acids. V shed 6 bases, J shed 7 bases, and the junction held 4 bases outside the gene matches. DNA for the CDR3: TGTGCCAGCAGGGGACAGGGGGCAGGGGAGCAGTACTTC. This gives the protein CASRGQGAGEQYF. Supplemented by reference TRBV7-9 and TRBJ2-7, the full variable domain reads DTGVSQNPRHKITKRGQNVTFRCDPISEHNRLYWYRQTLGQGPEFLTYFQNEAQLEKSRLLSDRFSAERPKGSFSTLEIQRTEQGDSAMYLCASRGQGAGEQYFGPGTRLTVT.

This clonotype was observed at least ten times. The CDR3 DNA reads as TGTGCCAGCAGCTTGATCGGGGGCCTCACAGATACGCAGTATTTT. Its protein is CASSLIGGLTDTQYF. This chain uses TRBV7-3 with TRBJ2-3, with D perhaps TRBD1 or TRBD2 (6 bases each). CDR1 is SGHTA, CDR2 FQGTGA, per germline. This CDR3 spans 15 amino acids. Trimming took 3 bases from V and 2 from J, leaving 12 bases between them.

This sequence joins TRBV7-9 and TRBJ2-1; 15 positions agree with TRBD2. J gave up 3 bases and V 4 bases, and 7 bases lay outside the gene matches. This CDR3 comprises 18 residues. Germline lookup yields CDR1 SEHNR and CDR2 FQNEAQ (reference sequence). The chain's CDR3 is CASSSGLAGGDYYNEQFF. CDR3 nucleotide sequence: TGTGCCAGCAGCTCCGGACTAGCGGGGGGGGATTACTACAATGAGCAGTTCTTC. Full variable domain (remainder filled in from reference TRBV7-9 and TRBJ2-1): DTGVSQNPRHKITKRGQNVTFRCDPISEHNRLYWYRQTLGQGPEFLTYFQNEAQLEKSRLLSDRFSAERPKGSFSTLEIQRTEQGDSAMYLCASSSGLAGGDYYNEQFFGPGTRLTVL.